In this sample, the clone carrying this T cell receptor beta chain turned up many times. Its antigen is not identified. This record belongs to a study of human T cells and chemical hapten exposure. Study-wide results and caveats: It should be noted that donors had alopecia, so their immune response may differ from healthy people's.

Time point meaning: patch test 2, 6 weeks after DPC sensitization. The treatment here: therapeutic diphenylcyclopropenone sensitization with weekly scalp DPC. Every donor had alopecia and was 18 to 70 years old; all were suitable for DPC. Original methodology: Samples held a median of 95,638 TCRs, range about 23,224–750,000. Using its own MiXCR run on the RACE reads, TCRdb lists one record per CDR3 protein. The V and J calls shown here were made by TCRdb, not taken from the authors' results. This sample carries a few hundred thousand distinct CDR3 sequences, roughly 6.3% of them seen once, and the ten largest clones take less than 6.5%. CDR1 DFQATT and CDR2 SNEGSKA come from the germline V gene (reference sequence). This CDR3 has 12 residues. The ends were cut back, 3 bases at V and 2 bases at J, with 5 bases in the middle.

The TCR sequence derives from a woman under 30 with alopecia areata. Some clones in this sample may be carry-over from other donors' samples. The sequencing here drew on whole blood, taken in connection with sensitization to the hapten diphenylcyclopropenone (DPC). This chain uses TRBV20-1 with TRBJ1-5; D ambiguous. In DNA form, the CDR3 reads TGCAGTGCTAGGGACGGCAATCAGCCCCAGCATTTT. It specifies CSARDGNQPQHF.